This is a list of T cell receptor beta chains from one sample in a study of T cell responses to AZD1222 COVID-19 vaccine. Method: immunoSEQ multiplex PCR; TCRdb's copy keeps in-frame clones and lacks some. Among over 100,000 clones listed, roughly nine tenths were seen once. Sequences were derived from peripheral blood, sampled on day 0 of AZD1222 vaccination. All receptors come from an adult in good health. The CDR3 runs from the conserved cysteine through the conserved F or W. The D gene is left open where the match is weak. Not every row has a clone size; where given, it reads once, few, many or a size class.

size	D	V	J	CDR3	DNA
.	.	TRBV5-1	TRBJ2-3	CASSLAMVPQDGTQYF	TGCGCCAGCAGCTTGGCCATGGTCCCACAGGATGGTACGCAGTATTTT
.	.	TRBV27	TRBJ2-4	CASSSRPGVFNIQYF	TGTGCCAGCAGTTCCCGGCCAGGGGTTTTTAACATTCAGTACTTC
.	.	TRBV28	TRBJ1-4	CASRNQAWGLGEKLFF	TGTGCCAGCAGAAACCAGGCATGGGGGCTCGGTGAAAAACTGTTTTTT
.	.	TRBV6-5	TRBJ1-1	CASSYSGRMNTEAFF	TGTGCCAGCAGTTACTCTGGACGGATGAACACTGAAGCTTTCTTT
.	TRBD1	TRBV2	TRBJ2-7	CASWVRDRAYEQYF	TGTGCCAGCTGGGTGAGGGACAGGGCCTACGAGCAGTACTTC
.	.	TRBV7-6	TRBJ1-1	CASSLQMDGAANTEAFF	TGTGCCAGCAGCTTACAAATGGATGGGGCAGCGAACACTGAAGCTTTCTTT
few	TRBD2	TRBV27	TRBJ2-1	CASRHLAGGLNEQFF	TGTGCCAGCAGGCACTTAGCGGGGGGGCTGAATGAGCAGTTCTTC
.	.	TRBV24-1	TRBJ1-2	CATSAQGEGDYGYTF	TGTGCCACCAGTGCGCAGGGTGAAGGGGACTATGGCTACACCTTC
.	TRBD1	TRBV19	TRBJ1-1	CASSIDRQGGYMNTEAFF	TGTGCCAGTAGTATAGATCGGCAGGGGGGTTACATGAACACTGAAGCTTTCTTT
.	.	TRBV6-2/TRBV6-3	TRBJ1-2	CASSYSLEGRRPYGYTF	TGTGCCAGCAGTTATTCTCTAGAGGGCAGACGCCCGTACGGCTACACCTTC
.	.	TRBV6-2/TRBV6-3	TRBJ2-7	CASSYSRRGSYEQYF	TGTGCCAGCAGTTACTCGCGGCGGGGATCCTACGAGCAGTACTTC
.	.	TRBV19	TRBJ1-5	CASSIVAGNQPQHF	TGTGCCAGTAGTATAGTCGCCGGAAATCAGCCCCAGCATTTT
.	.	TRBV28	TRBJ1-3	CASSKTGPNGNTIYF	TGTGCCAGCAGTAAGACAGGACCAAATGGAAACACCATATATTTT
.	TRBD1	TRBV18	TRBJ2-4	CASSQGQVLAKNIQYF	TGTGCCAGCTCCCAGGGACAGGTGTTAGCCAAAAACATTCAGTACTTC
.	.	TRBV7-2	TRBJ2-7	CASSLVGGGTEYGYEQYF	TGTGCCAGCAGCTTAGTAGGTGGAGGGACAGAGTACGGGTACGAGCAGTACTTC
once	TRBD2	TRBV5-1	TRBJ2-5	CASSLAPGLQETQYF	TGCGCCAGCAGCTTGGCACCGGGACTACAAGAGACCCAGTACTTC
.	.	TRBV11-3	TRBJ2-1	CASSFGPNSYNEQFF	TGTGCCAGCAGCTTCGGACCCAACTCCTACAATGAGCAGTTCTTC
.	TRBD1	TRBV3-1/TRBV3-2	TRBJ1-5	CASSLTGGAGNQPQHF	TGTGCCAGCAGTCTTACAGGGGGCGCGGGCAATCAGCCCCAGCATTTT
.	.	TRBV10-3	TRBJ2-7	CAIGGLVGYEQYF	TGTGCCATCGGAGGGTTAGTCGGGTACGAGCAGTACTTC
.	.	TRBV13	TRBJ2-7	CASSLGRYYEQYF	TGTGCCAGCAGCTTAGGTCGCTATTACGAGCAGTACTTC
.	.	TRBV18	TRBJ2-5	CASSPVVGSQETQYF	TGTGCCAGCTCACCAGTGGTCGGGAGCCAAGAGACCCAGTACTTC
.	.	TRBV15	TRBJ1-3	CATSRDLGAGNTIYF	TGTGCCACCAGCAGAGACCTGGGAGCTGGAAACACCATATATTTT
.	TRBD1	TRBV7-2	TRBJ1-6	CASSFKAGGELNNSPLHF	TGTGCCAGCAGCTTTAAAGCAGGGGGCGAATTAAATAATTCACCCCTCCACTTT
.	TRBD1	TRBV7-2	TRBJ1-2	CASSSNDRGKGYGYTF	TGTGCCAGCAGCTCCAACGACAGGGGGAAAGGCTATGGCTACACCTTC
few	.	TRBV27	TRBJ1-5	CASKTGGDQPQHF	TGTGCCAGCAAGACGGGAGGCGATCAGCCCCAGCATTTT
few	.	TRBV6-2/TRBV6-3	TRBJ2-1	CASSSHLQGSNEQFF	TGTGCCAGCAGTTCCCACCTACAGGGAAGCAATGAGCAGTTCTTC
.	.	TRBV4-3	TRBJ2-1	CASSQDVNGAGRFF	TGCGCCAGCAGCCAAGATGTGAATGGGGCAGGGCGGTTCTTC
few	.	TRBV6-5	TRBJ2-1	CASTTQGSPNEQFF	TGTGCCAGCACTACACAGGGCTCCCCCAATGAGCAGTTCTTC
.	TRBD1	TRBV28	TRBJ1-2	CASSSQGVFSYTF	TGTGCCAGCAGTTCACAGGGGGTTTTTAGCTACACCTTC
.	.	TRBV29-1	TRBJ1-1	CSAQNTEAFF	TGCAGCGCCCAGAACACTGAAGCTTTCTTT
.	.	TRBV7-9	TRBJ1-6	CASGPGSSYNSPLHF	TGTGCCAGCGGACCAGGGAGCTCCTATAATTCACCCCTCCACTTT
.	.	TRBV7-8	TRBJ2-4	CASSLNGISGNIQYF	TGTGCCAGCAGCTTGAACGGGATTAGCGGAAACATTCAGTACTTC
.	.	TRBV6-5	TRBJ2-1	CASSYDIGDGQFF	TGTGCCAGCAGTTATGATATCGGGGACGGGCAGTTCTTC
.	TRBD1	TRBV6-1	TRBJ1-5	CASSEGTGGFYSNQPQHF	TGTGCCAGCAGTGAAGGGACAGGGGGCTTCTATAGCAATCAGCCCCAGCATTTT
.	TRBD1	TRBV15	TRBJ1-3	CATSRGDRGTGNTIYF	TGTGCCACCAGCAGGGGGGACAGGGGGACTGGAAACACCATATATTTT
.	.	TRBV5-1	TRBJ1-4	CASSGEDNEKLFF	TGCGCCAGCAGCGGGGAAGATAATGAAAAACTGTTTTTT
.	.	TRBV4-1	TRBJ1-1	CASSQEGPTVEAFF	TGCGCCAGCAGCCAAGAAGGGCCAACCGTTGAAGCTTTCTTT
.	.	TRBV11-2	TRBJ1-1	CASSLVLGVTEAFF	TGTGCCAGCAGCTTAGTCCTCGGGGTCACTGAAGCTTTCTTT
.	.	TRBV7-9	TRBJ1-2	CASSIRMNYGYTF	TGTGCCAGCAGCATCAGGATGAACTATGGCTACACCTTC
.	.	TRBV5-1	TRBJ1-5	CASSLGTDNQPQHF	TGCGCCAGCAGCTTGGGGACAGACAATCAGCCCCAGCATTTT
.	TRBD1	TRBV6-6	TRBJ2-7	CASSYVPGGNGYEQYF	TGTGCCAGCAGTTACGTGCCAGGGGGCAACGGATACGAGCAGTACTTC
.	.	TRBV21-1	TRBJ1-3	CASSKGAGQKKGNTIYF	TGTGCCAGCAGCAAAGGGGCTGGACAGAAAAAAGGAAACACCATATATTTT
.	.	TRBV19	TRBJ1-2	CASSITISSRLADGYTF	TGTGCCAGTAGTATAACAATCTCCAGCAGGCTGGCGGATGGCTACACCTTC
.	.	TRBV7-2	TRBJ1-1	CASSRRRNTEAFF	TGTGCCAGCAGCAGAAGGAGGAACACTGAAGCTTTCTTT
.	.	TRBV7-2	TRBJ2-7	CASSLGLANRYEQYF	TGTGCCAGCAGCTTAGGGTTGGCTAACCGATACGAGCAGTACTTC
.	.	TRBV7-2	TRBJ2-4	CASSLGAGQRRNIQYF	TGTGCCAGCAGCTTAGGAGCGGGCCAACGGAGAAACATTCAGTACTTC
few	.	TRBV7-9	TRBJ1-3	CASSRTDSGNTIYF	TGTGCCAGCAGTCGGACAGACTCTGGAAACACCATATATTTT
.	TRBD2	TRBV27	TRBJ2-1	CASSRGENNEQFF	TGTGCCAGCAGCCGGGGGGAGAATAATGAGCAGTTCTTC
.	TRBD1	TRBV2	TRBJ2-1	CASSEGGQVSYNEQFF	TGTGCCAGCAGTGAGGGGGGACAGGTATCCTACAATGAGCAGTTCTTC
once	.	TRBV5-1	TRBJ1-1	CASSSGPPNTEAFF	TGCGCCAGCAGCTCTGGCCCTCCGAACACTGAAGCTTTCTTT
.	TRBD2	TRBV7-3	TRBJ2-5	CASSLTGRGGYQETQYF	TGTGCCAGCAGCTTAACCGGTCGGGGGGGATACCAAGAGACCCAGTACTTC
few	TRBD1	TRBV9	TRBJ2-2	CASSGRQGATGELFF	TGTGCCAGCAGCGGCCGACAGGGGGCTACCGGGGAGCTGTTTTTT
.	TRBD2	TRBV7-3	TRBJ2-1	CASSRAGTSGRNEQFF	TGTGCCAGCAGCCGCGCCGGGACTAGCGGGAGAAATGAGCAGTTCTTC
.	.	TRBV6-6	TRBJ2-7	CASSQRRGDYEQYF	TGTGCCAGCAGCCAGAGACGAGGGGATTACGAGCAGTACTTC
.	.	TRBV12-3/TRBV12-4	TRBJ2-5	CASSLTWETQYF	TGTGCCAGCAGTTTGACCTGGGAGACCCAGTACTTC